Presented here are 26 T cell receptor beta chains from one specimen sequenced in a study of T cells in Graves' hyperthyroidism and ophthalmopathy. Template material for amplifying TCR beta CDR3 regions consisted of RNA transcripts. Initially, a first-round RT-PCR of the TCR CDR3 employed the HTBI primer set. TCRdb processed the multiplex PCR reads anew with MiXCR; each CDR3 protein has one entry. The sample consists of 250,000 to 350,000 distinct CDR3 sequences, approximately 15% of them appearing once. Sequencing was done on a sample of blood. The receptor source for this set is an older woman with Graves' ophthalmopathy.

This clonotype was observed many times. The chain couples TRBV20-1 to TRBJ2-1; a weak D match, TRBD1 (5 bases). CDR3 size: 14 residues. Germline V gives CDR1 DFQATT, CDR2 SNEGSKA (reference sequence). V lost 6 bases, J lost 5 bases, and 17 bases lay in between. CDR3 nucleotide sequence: TGCAGTGCCGACAGACTCGTCGGTAACAATGAGCAGTTCTTC. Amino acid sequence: CSADRLVGNNEQFF.

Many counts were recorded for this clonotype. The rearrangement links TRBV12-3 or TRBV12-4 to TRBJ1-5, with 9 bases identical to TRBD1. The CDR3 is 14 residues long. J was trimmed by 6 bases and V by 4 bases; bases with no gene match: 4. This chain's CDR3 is CASSYSTGGQPQHF. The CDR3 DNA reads TGTGCCAGCAGTTACTCGACAGGGGGTCAGCCCCAGCATTTT.

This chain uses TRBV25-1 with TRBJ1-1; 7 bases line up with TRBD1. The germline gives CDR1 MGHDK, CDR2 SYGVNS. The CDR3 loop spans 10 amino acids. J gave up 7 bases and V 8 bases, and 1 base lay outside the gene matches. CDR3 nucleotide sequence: TGTGCCAGCGGGGACAGTGAAGCTTTCTTT. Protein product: CASGDSEAFF. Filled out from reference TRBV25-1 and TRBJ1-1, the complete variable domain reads EADIYQTPRYLVIGTGKKITLECSQTMGHDKMYWYQQDPGMELHLIHYSYGVNSTEKGDLSSESTVSRIRTEHFPLTLESARPSHTSQYLCASGDSEAFFGQGTRLTVV.

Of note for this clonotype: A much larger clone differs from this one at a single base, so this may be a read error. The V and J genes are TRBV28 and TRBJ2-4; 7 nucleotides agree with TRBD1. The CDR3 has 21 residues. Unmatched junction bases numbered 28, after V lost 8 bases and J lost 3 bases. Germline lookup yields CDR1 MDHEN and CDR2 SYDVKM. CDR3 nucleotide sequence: TGTGCCAGCGGTTCTGGAACACTCGGGACAGAACTTAGTCAACTCAAAAACATTCAGTACTTC. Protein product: CASGSGTLGTELSQLKNIQYF.

In DNA form, the CDR3 reads TGCAGCGTTGTAAACACTAACTATGGCTACACCTTC. It codes for CSVVNTNYGYTF. The gene calls are TRBV29-1 and TRBJ1-2; D remains unclear. The CDR3 spans 12 residues. The V end lost 4 bases, the J end lost 0 bases, and 6 bases lay between the germline ends. CDR1 and CDR2 from the germline V gene are SQVTM and ANQGSEA.

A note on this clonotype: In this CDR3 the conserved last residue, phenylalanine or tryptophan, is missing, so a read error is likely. CDR3 in amino acids: CASSVPGRRNQPQHL. The DNA of the CDR3 is TGTGCTAGCAGTGTCCCGGGACGGCGCAATCAGCCCCAGCATCTT. The chain links TRBV28 to TRBJ1-5, with D perhaps matching TRBD1 (5 bases). CDR3 length: 15 residues. In germline, CDR1 is MDHEN, CDR2 SYDVKM.

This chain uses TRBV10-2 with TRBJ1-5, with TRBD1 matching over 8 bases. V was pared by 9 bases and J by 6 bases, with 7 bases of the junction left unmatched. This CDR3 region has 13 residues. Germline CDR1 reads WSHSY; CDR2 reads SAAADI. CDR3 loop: CASRQGFGQPQHF. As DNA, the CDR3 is TGCGCCAGTAGACAGGGGTTCGGTCAGCCCCAGCATTTT.

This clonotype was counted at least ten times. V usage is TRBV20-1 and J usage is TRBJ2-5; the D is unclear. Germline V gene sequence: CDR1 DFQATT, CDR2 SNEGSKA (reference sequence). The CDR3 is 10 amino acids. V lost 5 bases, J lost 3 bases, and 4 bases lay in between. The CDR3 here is CSAHEETQYF. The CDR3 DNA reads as TGCAGTGCTCACGAAGAGACCCAGTACTTC.

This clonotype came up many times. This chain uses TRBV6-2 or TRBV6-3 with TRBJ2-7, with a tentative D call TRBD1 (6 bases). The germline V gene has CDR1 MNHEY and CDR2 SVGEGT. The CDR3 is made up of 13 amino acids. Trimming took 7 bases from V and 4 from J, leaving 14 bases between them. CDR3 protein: CASKSRGMYEQYF. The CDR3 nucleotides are TGTGCCAGCAAAAGTAGGGGGATGTACGAGCAGTACTTC.

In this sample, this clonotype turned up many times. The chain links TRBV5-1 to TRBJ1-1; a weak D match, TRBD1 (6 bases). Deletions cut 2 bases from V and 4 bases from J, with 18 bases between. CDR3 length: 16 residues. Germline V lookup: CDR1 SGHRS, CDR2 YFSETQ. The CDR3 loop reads CASSFGPRQGPTEAFF. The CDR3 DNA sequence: TGCGCCAGCAGCTTTGGGCCTAGGCAGGGGCCCACTGAAGCTTTCTTT.

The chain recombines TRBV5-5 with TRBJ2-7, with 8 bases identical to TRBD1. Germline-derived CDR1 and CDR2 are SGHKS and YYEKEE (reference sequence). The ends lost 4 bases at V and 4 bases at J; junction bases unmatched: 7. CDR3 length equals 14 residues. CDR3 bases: TGTGCCAGCAGCCCACGGACAGGGTATTACGAGCAGTACTTC. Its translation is CASSPRTGYYEQYF.

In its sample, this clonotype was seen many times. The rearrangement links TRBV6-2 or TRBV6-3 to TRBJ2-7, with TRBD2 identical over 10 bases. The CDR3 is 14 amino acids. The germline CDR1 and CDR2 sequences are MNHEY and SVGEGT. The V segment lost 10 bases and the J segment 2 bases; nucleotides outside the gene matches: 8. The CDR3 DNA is TGTGCCATCCAGACTAGCGGGTTTCCCTACGAGCAGTACTTC. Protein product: CAIQTSGFPYEQYF.

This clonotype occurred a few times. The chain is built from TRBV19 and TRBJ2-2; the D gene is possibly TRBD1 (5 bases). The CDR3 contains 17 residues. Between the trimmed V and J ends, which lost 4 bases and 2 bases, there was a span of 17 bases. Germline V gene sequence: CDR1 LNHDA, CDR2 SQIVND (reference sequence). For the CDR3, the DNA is TGTGCCAGTAGTAAGAGCAGGGAATCCCTTAACACCGGGGAGCTGTTTTTT. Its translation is CASSKSRESLNTGELFF.

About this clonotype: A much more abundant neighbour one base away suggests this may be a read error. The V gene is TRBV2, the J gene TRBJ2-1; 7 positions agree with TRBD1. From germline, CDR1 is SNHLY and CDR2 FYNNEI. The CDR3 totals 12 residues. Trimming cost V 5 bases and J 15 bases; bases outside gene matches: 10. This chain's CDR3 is CASSTGQTGLFF. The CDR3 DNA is TGTGCCAGCAGTACGGGACAGACGGGCCTGTTCTTC.

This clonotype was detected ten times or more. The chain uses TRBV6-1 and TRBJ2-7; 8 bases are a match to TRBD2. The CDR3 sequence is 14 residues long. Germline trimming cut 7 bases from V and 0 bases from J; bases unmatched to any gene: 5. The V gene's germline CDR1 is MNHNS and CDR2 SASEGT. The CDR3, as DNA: TGTGCCAGCAAGCCGGGACTAGGCTCCTACGAGCAGTACTTC. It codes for CASKPGLGSYEQYF.

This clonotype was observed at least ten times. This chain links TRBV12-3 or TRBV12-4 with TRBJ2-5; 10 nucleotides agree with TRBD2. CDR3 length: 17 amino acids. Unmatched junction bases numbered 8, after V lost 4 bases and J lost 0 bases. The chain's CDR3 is CASSSGLAAAYQETQYF. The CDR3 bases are TGTGCCAGCAGTTCCGGACTAGCGGCGGCTTACCAAGAGACCCAGTACTTC.

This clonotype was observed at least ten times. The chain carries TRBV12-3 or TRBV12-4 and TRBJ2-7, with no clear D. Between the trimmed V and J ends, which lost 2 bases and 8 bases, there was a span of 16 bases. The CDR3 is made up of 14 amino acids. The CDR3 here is CASSLFRQLNQQYF. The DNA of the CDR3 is TGTGCCAGCAGTTTATTTCGGCAGCTCAACCAGCAGTACTTC.

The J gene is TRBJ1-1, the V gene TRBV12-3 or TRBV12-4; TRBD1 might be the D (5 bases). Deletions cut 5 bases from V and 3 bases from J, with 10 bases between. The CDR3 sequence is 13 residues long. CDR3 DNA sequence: TGTGCCAGCAGTAAAAGACAGTACACTGAAGCTTTCTTT. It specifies CASSKRQYTEAFF.

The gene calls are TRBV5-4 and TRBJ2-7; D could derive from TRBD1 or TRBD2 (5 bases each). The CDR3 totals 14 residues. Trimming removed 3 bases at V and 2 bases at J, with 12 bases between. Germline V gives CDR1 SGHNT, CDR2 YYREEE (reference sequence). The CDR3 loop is CASSSRGPTYEQYF. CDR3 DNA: TGTGCCAGCAGCTCCCGGGGACCCACCTACGAGCAGTACTTC.

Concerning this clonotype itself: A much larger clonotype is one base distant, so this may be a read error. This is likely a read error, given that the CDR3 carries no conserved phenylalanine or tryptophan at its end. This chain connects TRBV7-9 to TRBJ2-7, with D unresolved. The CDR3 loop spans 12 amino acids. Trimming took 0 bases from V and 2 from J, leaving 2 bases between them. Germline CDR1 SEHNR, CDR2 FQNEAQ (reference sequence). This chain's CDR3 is CASSLAPYEQYL. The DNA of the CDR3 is TGTGCCAGCAGCTTAGCGCCCTACGAGCAGTACCTC.

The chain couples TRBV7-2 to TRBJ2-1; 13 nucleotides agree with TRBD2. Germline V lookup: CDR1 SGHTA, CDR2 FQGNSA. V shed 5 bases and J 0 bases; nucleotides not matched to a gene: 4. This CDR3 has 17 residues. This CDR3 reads CASSRGLAGLSYNEQFF. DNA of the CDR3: TGTGCCAGCAGCAGGGGACTAGCGGGGCTCTCCTACAATGAGCAGTTCTTC.

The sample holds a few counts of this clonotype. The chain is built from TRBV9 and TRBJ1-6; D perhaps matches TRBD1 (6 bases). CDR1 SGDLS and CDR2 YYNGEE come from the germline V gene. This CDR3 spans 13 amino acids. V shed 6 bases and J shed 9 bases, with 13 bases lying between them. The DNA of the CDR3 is TGTGCCAGCAACCAGGGGCCGCCTTCACCCCTCCACTTT. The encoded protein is CASNQGPPSPLHF.

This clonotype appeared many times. CDR3 loop: CASSPGPGGYEQYF. The CDR3 region has the DNA TGCGCCAGCAGCCCGGGGCCAGGGGGCTACGAGCAGTACTTC. The J gene is TRBJ2-7, the V gene TRBV4-3, with TRBD1 identical over 7 bases. CDR1 is LGHNA, CDR2 YSLEER, per germline. The length of the CDR3 is 14 residues. V gave up 4 bases and J gave up 3 bases; unmatched junction bases: 6.

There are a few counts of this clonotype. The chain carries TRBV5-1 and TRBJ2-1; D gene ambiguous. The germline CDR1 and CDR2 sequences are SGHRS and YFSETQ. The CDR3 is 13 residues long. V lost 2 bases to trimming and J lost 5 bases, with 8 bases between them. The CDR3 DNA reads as TGCGCCAGCAGCTTCGGCCAGAACAATGAGCAGTTCTTC. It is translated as CASSFGQNNEQFF.

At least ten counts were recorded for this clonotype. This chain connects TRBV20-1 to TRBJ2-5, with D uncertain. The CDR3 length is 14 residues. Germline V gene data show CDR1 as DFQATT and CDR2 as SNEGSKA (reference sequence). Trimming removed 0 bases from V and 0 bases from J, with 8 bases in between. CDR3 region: CSARDPRYQETQYF. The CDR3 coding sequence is TGCAGTGCTAGAGATCCCAGGTACCAAGAGACCCAGTACTTC.

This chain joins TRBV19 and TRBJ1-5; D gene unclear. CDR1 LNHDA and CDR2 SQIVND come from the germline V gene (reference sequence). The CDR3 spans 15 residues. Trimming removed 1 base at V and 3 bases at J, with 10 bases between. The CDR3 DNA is TGTGCCAGTAGTATAGGTGCAGCCTACAATCAGCCCCAGCATTTT. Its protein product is CASSIGAAYNQPQHF.